Listed here are 27 T cell receptor beta chains from one sample, sequenced in a study of identical twins. TCRdb redid the calling of the 5' RACE reads with MiXCR, one entry per CDR3 protein. Among some 760,000 distinct CDR3 sequences listed, 15% to 20% were seen once. This sample was shared with a second study, whose subject was T cells expressing NK-cell markers.

The material sequenced was PBMCs. The receptors derive from a woman between 18 and 29 years old in good health.

This clonotype was observed a handful of times. V is TRBV12-3 or TRBV12-4 and J is TRBJ2-3; TRBD2 matches at 8 bases. The CDR3 loop spans 15 amino acids. The V gene end was trimmed by 6 bases and the J gene end by 0 bases; junction bases not matched to a gene: 5. The CDR3 sequence: CASSRTSLSTDTQYF. As DNA, the CDR3 is TGTGCCAGCAGCCGGACTAGCCTTAGCACAGATACGCAGTATTTT.

This clonotype was seen only a few times. The chain carries TRBV12-3 or TRBV12-4 and TRBJ2-1; 8 bases are a match to TRBD2. The CDR3 sequence is 15 residues long. V was clipped by 6 bases and J by 7 bases; unmatched bases: 11. This CDR3 reads CASRRGRGGRNEQFF. In DNA, the CDR3 is TGTGCCAGCAGACGGGGCCGGGGGGGAAGAAATGAGCAGTTCTTC.

This sequence joins TRBV20-1 and TRBJ2-7; the D gene is possibly TRBD2 (5 bases). V lost 1 base and J 7 bases, leaving 17 bases between the germline ends. Germline assignment: CDR1 DFQATT and CDR2 SNEGSKA (reference sequence). This CDR3 has 14 amino acids. CDR3 in DNA: TGCAGTGCTAGAGTAGAGGGCCCTGTGAAGGAGCAGTACTTC. This encodes CSARVEGPVKEQYF.

The chain recombines TRBV11-2 with TRBJ2-7; D perhaps matches TRBD2 (6 bases). CDR1 is SGHAT and CDR2 is FQNNGV in the germline V gene. The CDR3 spans 18 residues. V gave up 2 bases and J gave up 3 bases, with 23 bases separating them. The CDR3 bases are TGTGCCAGCAGCTTAAAGGAGGGAAAACTAGCCCATTTCTACGAGCAGTACTTC. This codes for CASSLKEGKLAHFYEQYF.

This clonotype appeared a single time. V gene TRBV7-2 combines with J gene TRBJ2-7; TRBD2 might be the D (6 bases). Looked up from germline, CDR1 is SGHTA and CDR2 is FQGNSA. This CDR3 spans 13 amino acids. V was cut by 5 bases and J by 3 bases, with 11 bases left in between. The CDR3, as DNA: TGTGCCAGCAGCCGTGCGGGGAACTACGAGCAGTACTTC. It encodes CASSRAGNYEQYF.

This clonotype was counted only a few times. The chain combines TRBV11-3 with TRBJ1-5; D might be TRBD1 (5 bases). V lost 5 bases to trimming and J lost 1 base, with 12 bases between them. Per the germline V gene, CDR1 is SGHNT and CDR2 is YENEEA. This CDR3 contains 15 residues. The CDR3 DNA follows: TGTGCCAGCAGCCGGGGGGAAGGGAGCAATCAGCCCCAGCATTTT. It yields the protein CASSRGEGSNQPQHF.

This clonotype was counted only a few times. J is TRBJ2-3 and V is TRBV12-3 or TRBV12-4, with 8 bases aligning to TRBD2. This CDR3 is 15 amino acids long. V trimming: 1 base; J trimming: 5 bases; junction bases outside the gene matches: 5. CDR3 bases: TGTGCCAGCAGTTTAGTCGGGAGGGCCGGAGATACGCAGTATTTT. This translates into CASSLVGRAGDTQYF.

This rearrangement joins TRBV10-3 to TRBJ2-5, with 7 bases fitting TRBD2. CDR3 length equals 16 residues. Germline V gives CDR1 ENHRY, CDR2 SYGVKD. V lost 2 bases, J lost 3 bases, and 9 bases stayed unmatched. The CDR3 DNA sequence: TGTGCCATCAGTGAGCGAGCTAGCGGAACAAAAGAGACCCAGTACTTC. This gives the protein CAISERASGTKETQYF.

The sample holds many counts of this clonotype. The V gene is TRBV5-6, the J gene TRBJ2-2; no clear D gene. Germline-derived CDR1 and CDR2 are SGHDT and YYEEEE. Trimming shortened V by 4 bases and J by 9 bases, and 7 bases separated the two germline ends. The CDR3 has 11 residues. CDR3 sequence (DNA): TGTGCCAGCAGCCTCTACCGGGAGCTGTTTTTT. This codes for CASSLYRELFF.

The chain employs TRBV4-1 and TRBJ1-1, with D hard to call. Per germline, CDR1 MGHRA and CDR2 YSYEKL. V gave up 3 bases and J gave up 9 bases, with 20 bases separating them. The CDR3 consists of 15 residues. CDR3 residues: CASSHLLATQDKAFF. DNA for the CDR3: TGCGCCAGCAGCCACCTCCTAGCAACGCAGGATAAAGCTTTCTTT.

This clonotype was detected ten times or more. The chain has TRBV12-3 or TRBV12-4 and TRBJ2-3; D unclear. Trimming left V 5 bases short and J 4 bases short, with 10 bases between. CDR3 length: 13 residues. The CDR3 sequence is CASSPSSPDTQYF. CDR3 sequence (DNA): TGTGCCAGCAGTCCCTCTTCACCAGATACGCAGTATTTT.

This clonotype was detected a few times. The V call is TRBV11-1, the J call TRBJ2-2, with D perhaps matching TRBD1 (5 bases). This CDR3 has 18 amino acids. The germline CDR1 and CDR2 sequences are SGHAT and FQDESV (reference sequence). The ends were cut back, 3 bases at V and 0 bases at J, with 17 bases in the middle. The CDR3 is CASSFRQGRRSNTGELFF. The DNA for the CDR3 is TGTGCCAGCAGCTTTCGTCAGGGCCGACGCTCGAACACCGGGGAGCTGTTTTTT.

The V gene is TRBV20-1, the J gene TRBJ1-1, with 8 bases lining up with TRBD1. Per germline, CDR1 DFQATT and CDR2 SNEGSKA (reference sequence). V trimming: 8 bases; J trimming: 3 bases; junction bases outside the gene matches: 14. CDR3 length: 15 amino acids. The CDR3 nucleotides read TGCAGTACAGGTAGGCAGGGGGCGCCGGACACTGAAGCTTTCTTT. Protein product: CSTGRQGAPDTEAFF.

The table lists this clonotype with a few counts. The V gene is TRBV4-3, the J gene TRBJ2-3, with D possibly being TRBD2 (5 bases). This CDR3 region has 13 residues. V was pared by 2 bases and J by 4 bases, with 7 bases between. Germline CDR1 and CDR2: LGHNA and YSLEER. The CDR3 sequence is CASSQLAADTQYF. The CDR3 DNA follows: TGCGCCAGCAGCCAACTAGCCGCAGATACGCAGTATTTT.

The chain recombines TRBV12-3 or TRBV12-4 with TRBJ2-2, with TRBD1 identical over 7 bases. With 5 bases clipped from V and 5 bases from J, the junction kept 5 bases outside the gene matches. There are 14 residues in the CDR3. DNA for the CDR3: TGTGCCAGCAGTGACAGGGCAACAACCGGGGAGCTGTTTTTT. It codes for CASSDRATTGELFF.

This chain joins TRBV6-5 and TRBJ1-2; D remains ambiguous. There are 13 residues in the CDR3. Germline V gene sequence: CDR1 MNHEY, CDR2 SVGAGI. Trimming took off 2 bases at V and 8 bases at J, with 12 bases between the two ends. The CDR3 sequence is CASSYDLARGYTF. The CDR3 coding sequence is TGTGCCAGCAGTTACGACCTGGCCCGAGGCTACACCTTC.

This chain joins TRBV9 and TRBJ1-3, with 7 positions matching TRBD1. CDR3 length equals 16 residues. CDR1 and CDR2 from the germline V gene are SGDLS and YYNGEE. V lost 0 bases and J lost 0; bases outside the gene matches: 3. Here the CDR3 reads CASSVGDSNSGNTIYF. The DNA for the CDR3 is TGTGCCAGCAGCGTAGGGGACAGCAACTCTGGAAACACCATATATTTT. Drawing the rest from reference TRBV9 and TRBJ1-3, the complete variable domain is DSGVTQTPKHLITATGQRVTLRCSPRSGDLSVYWYQQSLDQGLQFLIQYYNGEERAKGNILERFSAQQFPDLHSELNLSSLELGDSALYFCASSVGDSNSGNTIYFGEGSWLTVV.

The chain couples TRBV27 to TRBJ2-7; 11 bases are shared with TRBD2. The CDR3 covers 15 residues. With 5 bases clipped from V and 2 bases from J, the junction kept 5 bases outside the gene matches. CDR1 and CDR2 (germline): MNHEY, SMNVEV (reference sequence). The CDR3 nucleotides read TGTGCCAGCAGTCCCACTAGCGGGAGAACCTACGAGCAGTACTTC. Its translation is CASSPTSGRTYEQYF.

This clonotype showed up many times. This chain links TRBV10-3 with TRBJ2-3; D not resolved. V was trimmed by 0 bases and J by 4 bases, leaving 2 bases between them. This CDR3 has 12 residues. Per germline, CDR1 ENHRY and CDR2 SYGVKD. CDR3 loop: CAISESPDTQYF. The CDR3 region has the DNA TGTGCCATCAGTGAGTCCCCAGATACGCAGTATTTT.

This clonotype has a handful of counts. This chain connects TRBV10-3 to TRBJ2-7, with D unresolved. Germline CDR1 ENHRY, CDR2 SYGVKD. The CDR3 contains 16 residues. The V and J ends lost 3 bases and 0 bases respectively, with 15 bases between them. The CDR3 DNA is TGTGCCATCAGTGATAATAGGGTTACTGGCTCCTACGAGCAGTACTTC. Protein: CAISDNRVTGSYEQYF.

This sequence joins TRBV7-3 and TRBJ2-3, with a tentative D call TRBD2 (5 bases). Per germline, CDR1 SGHTA and CDR2 FQGTGA. The germline V and J ends were trimmed by 3 bases and 2 bases, with 12 bases remaining between them. CDR3 size: 15 residues. The CDR3, as DNA: TGTGCCAGCAGCTTGGACCTAGCCCCCACAGATACGCAGTATTTT. This encodes CASSLDLAPTDTQYF.

J is TRBJ1-1 and V is TRBV7-2; tentatively, D is TRBD1 (6 bases). Trimming pared 5 bases from V and 5 bases from J, leaving 15 bases between. Germline lookup yields CDR1 SGHTA and CDR2 FQGNSA. The CDR3 is made up of 14 amino acids. The CDR3 loop reads CASSPNTGTTEAFF. CDR3 in DNA: TGTGCCAGCAGCCCAAACACAGGGACTACTGAAGCTTTCTTT.

This clonotype was seen a handful of times. The chain links TRBV29-1 to TRBJ2-5; D unresolved. V lost 2 bases and J 5 bases, leaving 9 bases between the germline ends. The CDR3 consists of 12 residues. Germline CDR1 and CDR2: SQVTM and ANQGSEA. CDR3 DNA sequence: TGCAGCGTTGAAAGACGCACGGAGACCCAGTACTTC. It specifies CSVERRTETQYF.

This clonotype was counted between two and nine times. In nucleotides, the CDR3 is TGTGCCAGCTCTCGATCCTATAATTCACCCCTCCACTTT. This encodes CASSRSYNSPLHF. The V gene is TRBV18, the J gene TRBJ1-6; no clear D. The CDR3 has 13 amino acids. V was cut by 6 bases and J by 1 base, with 4 bases left in between. Per the germline V gene, CDR1 is KGHSH and CDR2 is LQKENI.

The chain uses TRBV20-1 and TRBJ1-2; a weak D match, TRBD1 (5 bases). The CDR3 is 12 residues long. V lost 5 bases to trimming and J lost 6 bases, with 13 bases between them. CDR1 and CDR2 (germline): DFQATT, SNEGSKA (reference sequence). For the CDR3, the DNA is TGCAGTGCTGCCCCAGGGTACAATGGCTACACCTTC. It yields the protein CSAAPGYNGYTF.

This clonotype has a handful of counts. The V and J genes are TRBV7-8 and TRBJ2-2, with 8 nucleotides matching TRBD2. This CDR3 has 18 amino acids. With 0 bases clipped from V and 0 bases from J, the junction kept 6 bases outside the gene matches. Germline CDR1 and CDR2: SGHVS and FQNEAQ. The CDR3 loop reads CASSLAGATSANTGELFF. CDR3 DNA sequence: TGTGCCAGCAGCTTAGCGGGGGCGACTAGCGCGAACACCGGGGAGCTGTTTTTT. Using reference TRBV7-8 and TRBJ2-2 for the parts outside the CDR3, the full variable domain is GAGVSQSPRYKVAKRGQDVALRCDPISGHVSLFWYQQALGQGPEFLTYFQNEAQLDKSGLPSDRFFAERPEGSVSTLKIQRTQQEDSAVYLCASSLAGATSANTGELFFGEGSRLTVL.

CDR3 DNA: TGCGCCAGCAGCTTACAAGACAGGGGCTCCGGGGAGCTGTTTTTT. Amino acids: CASSLQDRGSGELFF. The rearrangement joins TRBV5-1 to TRBJ2-2; 8 bases match TRBD1. The CDR3 covers 15 residues. Germline V gene lookup returns CDR1 SGHRS and CDR2 YFSETQ. The V segment lost 2 bases and the J segment 6 bases; nucleotides outside the gene matches: 6. The entire variable domain, with the rest obtained from reference TRBV5-1 and TRBJ2-2, is as follows: KAGVTQTPRYLIKTRGQQVTLSCSPISGHRSVSWYQQTPGQGLQFLFEYFSETQRNKGNFPGRFSGRQFSNSRSEMNVSTLELGDSALYLCASSLQDRGSGELFFGEGSRLTVL.